These 20 T cell receptor beta chains share one sample of origin, sequenced in a study of T cells in women clearing cervical HPV infection. Sequencing used immunoSEQ multiplex PCR; TCRdb keeps in-frame clones, though not all of them. The sample includes 45,000 to 55,000 clones. Material for sequencing was blood buffy coat. The receptors originated from a woman between 18 and 70 years old with a cervical HPV16 infection that either progressed to CIN3+ or cleared (not recorded which).

As regards this clone: With the read ending 3 residues before the CDR3 end, the germline J gene is used to fill in that end. The chain joins TRBV12-5 to TRBJ2-3; D gene unclear. V lost 2 bases to trimming and J lost 4 bases, with 10 bases between them. Germline V gives CDR1 LGHNT, CDR2 FRNRAP. This CDR3 is 14 amino acids long. CDR3 DNA, as far as it was read: TGTGCTAGTGGTTTGCGAGAAGGGCCAGATACG. This sequence encodes CASGLREGPDT. In full, the CDR3 reads CASGLREGPDTQYF.

On this clone: The CDR3 is cut off 3 residues early in the read; its end comes from the germline J gene. This chain links TRBV5-1 with TRBJ1-3; D is uncertain. The CDR3 sequence is 15 residues long. V was trimmed by 1 base and J by 9 bases, leaving 17 bases between them. Germline CDR1 and CDR2: SGHRS and YFSETQ. CDR3 sequence: CASSLKSGLGSTIYF. CDR3 DNA, as far as it was read: TGCGCCAGCAGCTTGAAGAGCGGACTGGGGAGCACC.

Remarks on this clone: The CDR3 extends 3 residues past the end of the read, so its final part is completed from the germline J gene. The J gene is TRBJ1-1, the V gene TRBV6-1; D gene unclear. Trimming stripped 4 bases from V and 4 bases from J, with 7 bases between. Germline assignment: CDR1 MNHNS and CDR2 SASEGT. This CDR3 comprises 12 residues. The CDR3 sequence: CASSVVSTEAFF. CDR3 DNA (partial): TGTGCCAGCAGTGTAGTAAGCACTGAA.

Concerning this clone itself: The read terminates 3 residues before the CDR3 end, so the remaining end is supplied by the germline J gene. The chain combines TRBV6-1 with TRBJ1-3, with D unresolved. There are 13 residues in the CDR3. V shed 4 bases and J shed 9 bases, with 13 bases lying between them. Germline loops: CDR1 MNHNS, CDR2 SASEGT. CDR3 loop: CASSVRLRGTIYF. The CDR3 bases that were read are TGTGCCAGCAGTGTTAGACTCCGTGGCACC.

Notes on this clone: With the read ending 3 residues before the CDR3 end, the germline J gene is used to fill in that end. This chain links TRBV6-1 with TRBJ1-2; tentative D call: TRBD1 (6 bases). Trimming removed 5 bases from V and 6 bases from J, with 16 bases in between. The CDR3 sequence is 14 residues long. CDR1 and CDR2 from the germline V gene are MNHNS and SASEGT. The CDR3 sequence: CASSQVQGGHGYTF. The CDR3 DNA, read in part, is TGTGCCAGCAGTCAAGTACAGGGCGGTCATGGC.

Concerning this clone: One end of the junction fails to match germline, which may point to a read error. The sequenced CDR3 bases are TGCGCCAGCAGCCAAGGGCGACTAGTAAGGACCGGGGAG. Translation gives CASSQGRLVRTGE. The full CDR3 is CASSQGRLVRTGELFF. The chain links TRBV4-2 to TRBJ2-2, with a weak D call TRBD2 (6 bases). The read terminates 3 residues before the CDR3 end, so the remaining end is supplied by the germline J gene. The CDR3 sequence is 16 residues long. The V gene's germline CDR1 is LGHNA and CDR2 YNFKEQ.

A word on this clone: The read ends 3 residues shy of where the CDR3 ends; the end is completed using the germline J gene. The V call is TRBV5-4, the J call TRBJ2-2; tentative D call: TRBD2 (5 bases). CDR3 size: 15 residues. Germline-derived CDR1 and CDR2 are SGHNT and YYREEE (reference sequence). V shed 1 base and J shed 8 bases, with 15 bases lying between them. The DNA read from the CDR3 is TGTGCCAGCAGCTTGTCGGGGTTACTTTCTGGGGAG. This codes for CASSLSGLLSGE. The whole CDR3 sequence is CASSLSGLLSGELFF.

In regard to this clone: The read halts 3 residues ahead of the CDR3 end, with the missing end drawn from the germline J gene. The chain joins TRBV19 to TRBJ2-5, with 8 bases aligning to TRBD2. V lost 7 bases, J lost 4 bases, and 11 bases stayed unmatched. This CDR3 is built from 15 residues. CDR1 LNHDA and CDR2 SQIVND come from the germline V gene (reference sequence). The part of the CDR3 DNA that was read is TGTGCCAGTACGGGGACTAGTTATGTGGGAGAGACC. As protein: CASTGTSYVGET. The entire CDR3 is CASTGTSYVGETQYF.

Note on this clone: The read comes to an end 3 residues before the CDR3 does, leaving the germline J gene to fill in the end. J is TRBJ1-5 and V is TRBV3-1 (or the pseudogene TRBV3-2); D remains unclear. The CDR3 is 15 amino acids. V was cut by 0 bases and J by 4 bases, with 10 bases left in between. Germline lookup yields CDR1 LGHDT and CDR2 YNNKEL (reference sequence). This chain's CDR3 is CASSQDRALNQPQHF. Incomplete CDR3 DNA: TGTGCCAGCAGCCAAGATCGAGCCCTTAATCAGCCC.

As for this clone: The read is 3 residues too short to cover the CDR3 end, so that end is filled in from the germline J gene. The chain employs TRBV7-6 and TRBJ2-7; 7 bases map to TRBD2. From germline, CDR1 is SGHVS and CDR2 FNYEAQ. J was trimmed by 4 bases and V by 5 bases; bases with no gene match: 8. The CDR3 runs to 14 residues. The CDR3 spells CASSQAGTTYEQYF. CDR3 bases read: TGTGCCAGCAGCCAGGCCGGGACTACATACGAG. The full variable domain, completed using reference TRBV7-6 and TRBJ2-7, is GAGVSQSPRYKVTKRGQDVALRCDPISGHVSLYWYRQALGQGPEFLTYFNYEAQQDKSGLPNDRFSAERPEGSISTLTIQRTEQRDSAMYRCASSQAGTTYEQYFGPGTRLTVT.

To note about this clone: The read finishes 3 residues shy of the CDR3 end, and the germline J gene is used to complete it. The chain has TRBV11-3 and TRBJ1-1, with 8 bases aligning to TRBD1. Germline lookup yields CDR1 SGHNT and CDR2 YENEEA. V lost 6 bases, J lost 4 bases, and 4 bases stayed unmatched. There are 13 residues in the CDR3. The CDR3 bases that were read are TGTGCCAGCAGTCGTACAGGGGGCACTGAA. Residues: CASSRTGGTE. The entire CDR3 is CASSRTGGTEAFF.

On this clone: The read ends 3 residues early relative to the CDR3; the germline J gene fills the gap. The rearrangement uses TRBV5-5 and TRBJ2-3; tentatively, D is TRBD2 (5 bases). This CDR3 comprises 14 residues. Trimming took 3 bases from V and 2 from J, leaving 10 bases between them. Germline-derived CDR1 and CDR2 are SGHKS and YYEKEE (reference sequence). CDR3 DNA, as far as it was read: TGTGCCAGCAGCTCGGACTCCCCCACAGATACG. It codes for CASSSDSPTDT. The entire CDR3 reads CASSSDSPTDTQYF.

Concerning this clone: With the read ending 3 residues before the CDR3 end, the germline J gene is used to fill in that end. The chain uses TRBV10-3 and TRBJ1-2, with D possibly being TRBD1 (6 bases). CDR1 is ENHRY, CDR2 SYGVKD, per germline. V was shortened by 2 bases and J by 2 bases, with 12 bases between the two germline ends. This CDR3 contains 15 residues. The DNA read from the CDR3 is TGTGCCATCAGTGAGGGTCAGGGGAGGAACTATGGC. This codes for CAISEGQGRNYG. The full-length CDR3 reads as CAISEGQGRNYGYTF.

Details on this clone: From the germline J gene comes the end of the CDR3, since the read stops 3 residues before it. This chain links TRBV13 with TRBJ1-6, with D possibly TRBD1 on 6 matching bases. V was cut by 4 bases and J by 7 bases, with 17 bases left in between. The CDR3 runs 16 residues. The germline V gene encodes CDR1 PRHDT and CDR2 FYEKMQ (reference sequence). CDR3 in amino acids: CASSSPEGGKNSPLHF. The covered CDR3 bases are TGTGCCAGCAGCTCCCCCGAGGGGGGGAAAAATTCACCC.

Comments on this clone: The DNA ends 3 residues before the CDR3 does, and the rest of the CDR3 is filled in from the germline J gene. The chain has TRBV30 and TRBJ1-2, with a tentative D call TRBD1 (5 bases). This CDR3 comprises 13 residues. Looked up from germline, CDR1 is GTSNPN and CDR2 is SVGIG (reference sequence). The V gene lost 4 bases and the J gene lost 7 bases, with 16 bases spanning the gap. The CDR3 sequence is CAWIFQGDSGYTF. The covered CDR3 bases are TGTGCCTGGATCTTCCAGGGTGACTCTGGC.

As concerns this clone: The CDR3 end falls 3 residues outside the read, so it is completed with the germline J gene. The rearrangement links TRBV2 to TRBJ1-1; D perhaps matches TRBD1 (5 bases). Trimming shortened V by 2 bases and J by 1 base, and 17 bases separated the two germline ends. The CDR3 is made up of 17 amino acids. Germline CDR1 is SNHLY and CDR2 is FYNNEI. The sequenced CDR3 bases are TGTGCCAGCAGTGAAAGGAGTGACGACAGTACGAACACTGAA. Residues: CASSERSDDSTNTE. The whole CDR3 is CASSERSDDSTNTEAFF. Full variable domain (remainder filled in from reference TRBV2 and TRBJ1-1): EPEVTQTPSHQVTQMGQEVILRCVPISNHLYFYWYRQILGQKVEFLVSFYNNEISEKSEIFDDQFSVERPDGSNFTLKIRSTKLEDSAMYFCASSERSDDSTNTEAFFGQGTRLTVV.

As to this clone: The CDR3 end falls 3 residues outside the read, so it is completed with the germline J gene. The rearrangement links TRBV10-3 to TRBJ2-3; TRBD1 matches at 7 bases. Germline CDR1 ENHRY, CDR2 SYGVKD. CDR3 length equals 15 residues. CDR3 amino acids: CAISESRGRVLTQYF. CDR3 bases read: TGTGCCATCAGTGAGTCGAGGGGGCGCGTCCTGACG.

To note about this clone: Read sequence stops 3 residues before the CDR3 end, and the germline J gene provides the missing end. The rearrangement uses TRBV7-9 and TRBJ1-1, with D unclear. The ends were cut back, 2 bases at V and 1 base at J, with 8 bases in the middle. The germline gives CDR1 SEHNR, CDR2 FQNEAQ (reference sequence). The CDR3 covers 14 residues. Here the CDR3 reads CASSLLIWNTEAFF. The CDR3 DNA, read in part, is TGTGCCAGCAGCTTATTAATATGGAACACTGAA.

On this clone: From the germline J gene comes the end of the CDR3, since the read stops 3 residues before it. This chain connects TRBV30 to TRBJ2-7; D is perhaps TRBD1 (5 bases). This CDR3 is built from 15 residues. Germline V lookup: CDR1 GTSNPN, CDR2 SVGIG (reference sequence). V was pared by 2 bases and J by 4 bases, with 18 bases between. CDR3 sequence reads: CAWSPLAGRNYEQYF. The sequenced part of the CDR3 DNA is TGTGCCTGGAGTCCCTTGGCAGGGCGGAATTACGAG. The whole variable domain, remainder taken from reference TRBV30 and TRBJ2-7, is SQTIHQWPATLVQPVGSPLSLECTVEGTSNPNLYWYRQAAGRGLQLLFYSVGIGQISSEVPQNLSASRPQDRQFILSSKKLLLSDSGFYLCAWSPLAGRNYEQYFGPGTRLTVT.

On this clone: The DNA ends 3 residues before the CDR3 does, and the rest of the CDR3 is filled in from the germline J gene. The chain has TRBV18 and TRBJ2-3; TRBD2 agrees at 10 bases. Germline CDR1 reads KGHSH; CDR2 reads LQKENI. CDR3 length: 17 residues. V shed 1 base and J 5 bases; nucleotides not matched to a gene: 9. The sequenced part of the CDR3 DNA is TGTGCCAGCTCACCACTCAGCGGGGGGGCCAGTGGAGATACG. Protein sequence: CASSPLSGGASGDT. The whole CDR3 sequence is CASSPLSGGASGDTQYF. The variable domain in full, with the rest retrieved from reference TRBV18 and TRBJ2-3, is NAGVMQNPRHLVRRRGQEARLRCSPMKGHSHVYWYRQLPEEGLKFMVYLQKENIIDESGMPKERFSAEFPKEGPSILRIQQVVRGDSAAYFCASSPLSGGASGDTQYFGPGTRLTVL.